This T cell receptor (beta chain) was identified in a study of cytomegalovirus exposure and HLA in healthy donors. Trimming pared 6 bases from V and 3 bases from J, leaving 17 bases between. CDR3 length equals 15 residues. Germline V lookup: CDR1 MGHDK, CDR2 SYGVNS. The PCR had 60 Vbeta and 13 Jbeta primers. As handled by the study authors: Roughly 12 million of some 80 million unique TCR beta chains were shared, per a later count. This table comes from immunoSEQ multiplex PCR, and its TCRdb copy is limited to in-frame clones, with some not included. The V and J calls and the clone size are those of that table, but D and trimming were determined from the DNA. The repertoire holds tens of thousands of clones, with roughly 82% as singletons.

Input material: PBMCs. The chain is built from TRBV25-1 and TRBJ1-2, with TRBD1 as a possible D gene (6 bases). The TCR was taken from a woman aged 18-35 years in good health and CMV-seronegative. The CDR3, as DNA: TGTGCCAGCAGCCGGGACACCCCATCGGACTATGGCTACACCTTC. Encoded protein: CASSRDTPSDYGYTF.